The 15 T cell receptor beta chains presented below share a single source sample, sequenced in a study of metastatic and nonmetastatic thyroid tumors. TCRdb reanalyzed the PCR reads with MiXCR. The repertoire includes under 30,000 clones, about 4% of them detected once, and over 20% sits in the top ten. Ahead of thyroid surgery, no patient had received treatment of any kind. The sequencing input was blood. These receptors all come from a female donor with papillary thyroid cancer or a benign thyroid nodule (not recorded which). Some clones in this sample may be carry-over from other donors' samples.

This clone showed up many times. A read error is possible here, since a much larger clone lies one base away. This chain connects TRBV2 to TRBJ2-3, with 11 positions matching TRBD2. The V segment lost 6 bases and the J segment 5 bases; nucleotides outside the gene matches: 13. The CDR3 has 17 residues. The germline CDR1 and CDR2 sequences are SNHLY and FYNNEI. Written as DNA, the CDR3 is TGTGCCAGCAGGGGATGGACTAGCGGGTTCCGCATAGATACGCAGTATTTT. As protein: CASRGWTSGFRIDTQYF.

This clone came up a few times. The chain is built from TRBV20-1 and TRBJ2-3; weak D call: TRBD2 (6 bases). Looked up from germline, CDR1 is DFQATT and CDR2 is SNEGSKA (reference sequence). Trimming pared 3 bases from V and 2 bases from J, leaving 18 bases between. CDR3 length: 16 amino acids. CDR3: CSASSGSGGYTDTQYF. The CDR3 DNA is TGCAGTGCTAGTTCTGGAAGTGGGGGGTACACAGATACGCAGTATTTT.

In its sample, this clone was seen many times. Other nucleotide sequences in the sample specify the same CDR3. This chain uses TRBV24-1 with TRBJ2-3, with D uncertain. The CDR3 has 11 residues. Germline-derived CDR1 and CDR2 are KGHDR and SFDVKD. The V gene lost 10 bases and the J gene lost 5 bases, with 9 bases spanning the gap. In DNA form, the CDR3 reads TGTGCCACTGAAGGAGTAGATACGCAGTATTTT. This gives the protein CATEGVDTQYF.

Turning to this clone: A much larger clonotype is one base distant, so this may be a read error. The chain links TRBV5-8 to TRBJ2-5; 7 bases map to TRBD2. The V gene's germline CDR1 is SGHTS and CDR2 YDEGEE. This CDR3 is 15 amino acids long. J was trimmed by 4 bases and V by 4 bases; bases with no gene match: 10. CDR3 sequence reads: CASSHGGGSLETQYF. The CDR3 nucleotides are TGTGCCAGCAGCCACGGGGGAGGGAGCTTAGAGACCCAGTACTTC.

This clone showed up just a few times. This sequence joins TRBV19 and TRBJ1-1; 7 bases are shared with TRBD1. Looked up from germline, CDR1 is LNHDA and CDR2 is SQIVND (reference sequence). V shed 5 bases, J shed 3 bases, and the junction held 9 bases outside the gene matches. This CDR3 contains 15 residues. The CDR3 reads CASSPRTGGDTEAFF. The CDR3 DNA reads TGTGCCAGTAGTCCGAGGACAGGCGGAGACACTGAAGCTTTCTTT.

The chain uses TRBV20-1 and TRBJ2-1; D possibly corresponds to TRBD2 (5 bases). Trimming left V 5 bases short and J 7 bases short, with 15 bases between. The CDR3 runs to 13 residues. Germline V CDR1 and CDR2: DFQATT, SNEGSKA (reference sequence). The CDR3 sequence: CSARLAGLNEQFF. The CDR3, as DNA: TGCAGTGCTCGGTTGGCGGGCCTGAATGAGCAGTTCTTC.

The chain combines TRBV6-2 or TRBV6-3 with TRBJ2-7; TRBD2 aligns across 13 bases. Trimming at V came to 5 bases and at J to 0 bases, leaving 1 base not matched to a gene. The CDR3 consists of 15 residues. Per the germline V gene, CDR1 is MNHEY and CDR2 is SVGEGT. In DNA form, the CDR3 reads TGTGCCAGCAGTAGGACTAGCGGGAGCTCCTACGAGCAGTACTTC. This translates into CASSRTSGSSYEQYF.

The CDR3 bases are TGCAGTGCTCAACAGAGCTCCTATAATTCACCCCTCCACTTT. Translated: CSAQQSSYNSPLHF. The rearrangement joins TRBV20-1 to TRBJ1-6; D is uncertain. The CDR3 is 14 residues long. V lost 5 bases and J lost 0, with 8 bases in between. The germline V gene has CDR1 DFQATT and CDR2 SNEGSKA (reference sequence).

The chain has TRBV6-1 and TRBJ1-6; D gene unclear. In germline, CDR1 is MNHNS, CDR2 SASEGT. CDR3 length: 14 residues. The V end was cut by 0 bases, the J end by 9 bases, with 9 bases between. DNA for the CDR3: TGTGCCAGCAGTGAAGCGCTAGGGATTTCACCCCTCCACTTT. It specifies CASSEALGISPLHF.

By sample share, this clone is medium-sized. CDR3 DNA sequence: TGTGCCAGCATCATAGCAGTAGGGGAGACCCAGTACTTC. Its protein product is CASIIAVGETQYF. The chain employs TRBV2 and TRBJ2-5, with D uncertain. This CDR3 region has 13 residues. The germline V gene encodes CDR1 SNHLY and CDR2 FYNNEI. Trimming took off 7 bases at V and 5 bases at J, with 14 bases between the two ends.

As regards this clone: Other DNA sequences in this sample translate to the same CDR3. The CDR3 region has the DNA TGTGCCAGCAGTTACGGGGTAATCTCTGCCATGAACACTGAAGCTTTCTTT. Residues: CASSYGVISAMNTEAFF. V is TRBV6-5 and J is TRBJ1-1, with D hard to call. V dropped 2 bases and J dropped 0 bases, with 16 bases sitting between them. Germline values: CDR1 MNHEY, CDR2 SVGAGI. The CDR3 covers 17 residues.

This clone was observed at least ten times. A much larger clonotype is one base distant, so this may be a read error. At the DNA level, this CDR3 is encoded by other sequences in the same sample as well. This sequence joins TRBV11-3 and TRBJ2-1; 7 nucleotides line up with TRBD2. This CDR3 contains 14 residues. Trimming cost V 5 bases and J 7 bases; bases outside gene matches: 8. Germline CDR1 is SGHNT and CDR2 is YENEEA. This chain's CDR3 is CASSATSSINEQFF. The CDR3 DNA reads TGTGCCAGCAGCGCGACTAGCTCGATAAATGAGCAGTTCTTC. Full variable domain (outside the CDR3, taken from reference TRBV11-3 and TRBJ2-1): EAGVVQSPRYKIIEKKQPVAFWCNPISGHNTLYWYLQNLGQGPELLIRYENEEAVDDSQLPKDRFSAERLKGVDSTLKIQPAELGDSAVYLCASSATSSINEQFFGPGTRLTVL.

The chain uses TRBV28 and TRBJ2-7; D is perhaps TRBD2 (6 bases). Looked up from germline, CDR1 is MDHEN and CDR2 is SYDVKM. The CDR3 is 14 amino acids. V lost 6 bases, J lost 6 bases, and 18 bases lay in between. Here the CDR3 DNA reads TGTGCCAGCAGCACAGCGGGTCTCGCGGGCGAGCAGTACTTC. Translated: CASSTAGLAGEQYF.

This clone appeared a few times. The chain uses TRBV2 and TRBJ1-5, with TRBD1 matching over 9 bases. This CDR3 spans 14 amino acids. CDR1 and CDR2 (germline): SNHLY, FYNNEI. V dropped 8 bases and J dropped 7; count of bases not matched to a gene: 9. Here the CDR3 reads CASGLQGAEQPQHF. In nucleotides, the CDR3 is TGTGCCAGCGGACTACAGGGGGCGGAACAGCCCCAGCATTTT.

This clone was seen ten or more times. The chain carries TRBV20-1 and TRBJ2-7, with TRBD1 identical over 10 bases. The CDR3 consists of 18 residues. Germline V gene lookup returns CDR1 DFQATT and CDR2 SNEGSKA (reference sequence). V dropped 0 bases and J dropped 2; count of bases not matched to a gene: 13. The CDR3 sequence: CSARDFQPGQGFTYEQYF. For the CDR3, the DNA is TGCAGTGCTAGAGATTTCCAACCGGGACAGGGGTTCACCTACGAGCAGTACTTC.